Listed below are T cell receptor beta chains from one sample, sequenced in a study of blood T cell repertoires in COVID-19. Repertoires were generated with immunoSEQ multiplex PCR, while TCRdb's copy carries only in-frame clones and drops some. This sample has about 160,000 clones, with about nine tenths found just once. The specimen was peripheral blood. The receptor set was obtained from a young man with acute or convalescent COVID-19. The CDR3 runs from the conserved cysteine through the conserved F or W. A D gene is named only where the DNA matches it firmly. Where a row states a size, it is once, few, many or the class of an expanded clone; other rows omit it.

j_call v_call d_call clone_size cdr3_nt cdr3_aa
TRBJ2-1 TRBV24-1 TRBD2 few TGTGCCACCAGTGATCCCGCCAAGGGACTAGCGGGGTACAATGAGCAGTTCTTC CATSDPAKGLAGYNEQFF
TRBJ2-7 TRBV25-1 - - TGTGCCAGCAGTGGTCCTTCCTACGAGCAGTACTTC CASSGPSYEQYF
TRBJ1-4 TRBV19 - - TGTGCCAGTAGTTTCAGGGGAAGTACGACTAATGAAAAACTGTTTTTT CASSFRGSTTNEKLFF
TRBJ1-1 TRBV18 - few TGTGCCAGCTCCCACTCCCGGGAAATAGTGAACACTGAAGCTTTCTTT CASSHSREIVNTEAFF
TRBJ1-2 TRBV24-1 TRBD1 - TGTGCCACCAGTGACCAAAGGACAGGGAAAAATGGCTACACCTTC CATSDQRTGKNGYTF
TRBJ2-3 TRBV6-6 TRBD2 - TGTGCCACATCCCGACTAGCGGGGGGGGGTACGCAGTATTTT CATSRLAGGGTQYF
TRBJ1-1 TRBV6-1 TRBD1 - TGTGCCAGCAGTGAAGCTCTAACGACAGGGTTGACGTCCGCCGCTTTCTTT CASSEALTTGLTSAAFF
TRBJ1-2 TRBV20-1 - - TGCAGTGCTAGTCCCCGGGACACCAACAACTATGGCTACACCTTC CSASPRDTNNYGYTF
TRBJ2-5 TRBV9 - - TGTGCCAGCAGCGCCGATACTAGCCCTCCCCGGGAGACCCAGTACTTC CASSADTSPPRETQYF
TRBJ1-3 TRBV2 - few TGTGCCAGCAGGGAGGGACGGCTAATCTCTGGAAACACCATATATTTT CASREGRLISGNTIYF
TRBJ1-5 TRBV6-2/TRBV6-3 - - TGTGCCAGCAGTTACTCGCTCAGGGATCAGCCCCAGCATTTT CASSYSLRDQPQHF
TRBJ2-1 TRBV21-1 - - TGTGCCAGCACCGCCGGGACAGGGGTTAGTGAGCAGTTCTTC CASTAGTGVSEQFF
TRBJ2-1 TRBV6-5 - - TGTGCCAGCAGTTACTCGGGCCTTATGTTCTTC CASSYSGLMFF
TRBJ1-2 TRBV6-2/TRBV6-3 - few TGTGCCAGCAGTCTAGGTAGTAACTATGGCTACACCTTC CASSLGSNYGYTF
TRBJ2-1 TRBV2 TRBD2 once TGTGCCAGCAGTGCCTTAGCGGGACTCTATGAGCAGTTCTTC CASSALAGLYEQFF
TRBJ2-6 TRBV3-1/TRBV3-2 - - TGTGCCAGCAGCCAAGCAGTCTTCCCTGGGGCCAACGTCCTGACTTTC CASSQAVFPGANVLTF
TRBJ1-2 TRBV7-2 TRBD1 - TGTGCCAGCAGCCCCCGGACAGGGGACTATGGCTACACCTTC CASSPRTGDYGYTF
TRBJ2-1 TRBV6-5 TRBD2 - TGTGCCAGCAGTTACTCTTTCCCGGGGGGGAATGAGCAGTTCTTC CASSYSFPGGNEQFF
TRBJ2-3 TRBV9 TRBD2 - TGTGCCAGCAGCGTAGAGGGGCGGGGGGCCCCCCCAGATACGCAGTATTTT CASSVEGRGAPPDTQYF
TRBJ1-5 TRBV1 - - TGCACCAGCAGCCAAGATACAGGGGTTCGGGGCAATCAGCCCCAGCATTTT CTSSQDTGVRGNQPQHF
TRBJ1-3 TRBV30 - - TGTGCCTGGACGGGAATGGGGGGGCAGGGAAACACCATATATTTT CAWTGMGGQGNTIYF
TRBJ2-5 TRBV19 - - TGTGCCAGTAGTATACAGGGGCTCGATCAAGAGACCCAGTACTTC CASSIQGLDQETQYF
TRBJ2-3 TRBV29-1 TRBD2 - TGCAGCGTTGGGGGACTAGCACTAGATACGCAGTATTTT CSVGGLALDTQYF
TRBJ2-5 TRBV19 TRBD1 - TGTGCCAGTAGTTCCCCGGGACAGGGGGCCGGCCAAGAGACCCAGTACTTC CASSSPGQGAGQETQYF
TRBJ2-2 TRBV25-1 - - TGTGCCAGCACCCGGCCGGGGGACACCGGGGAGCTGTTTTTT CASTRPGDTGELFF
TRBJ1-6 TRBV18 - - TGTGCCAGCTCAAGCGGGACTTGGGATTCACCCCTCCACTTT CASSSGTWDSPLHF
TRBJ1-5 TRBV18 - - TGTGCCAGCTCACCCGACAGGTCGCGGGTTCAGCCCCAGCATTTT CASSPDRSRVQPQHF
TRBJ2-3 TRBV7-6 TRBD2 once TGTGCCAGCAGCCCCGGACTAGCGGGGGGGCAACTAGATACGCAGTATTTT CASSPGLAGGQLDTQYF
TRBJ2-3 TRBV30 - - TGTGCCTGGAGTCGAGGGCGGGGTGGTACAGATACGCAGTATTTT CAWSRGRGGTDTQYF
TRBJ2-1 TRBV6-1 - - TGTGCCAGCAGTGAACTTTACTACAATGAGCAGTTCTTC CASSELYYNEQFF
TRBJ2-1 TRBV14 - - TGTGCCAGCAGCCAAGTGGGGGCCGTTCTCTATGAGCAGTTCTTC CASSQVGAVLYEQFF
TRBJ2-2 TRBV9 - - TGTGCCAGCACCAGACACAGGGACACCGGGGAGCTGTTTTTT CASTRHRDTGELFF
TRBJ2-1 TRBV29-1 TRBD2 - TGCAGCGTTGAGAGGGGACTAGCGGTTTACAATGAGCAGTTCTTC CSVERGLAVYNEQFF
TRBJ1-3 TRBV6-6 - - TGTGCCAGCAGTTACGCGGGGGGCAGAGGAAACACCATATATTTT CASSYAGGRGNTIYF
TRBJ1-2 TRBV18 - once TGTGCCAGCTCACCACCGGAGAGAACAGGGTATGGCTACACCTTC CASSPPERTGYGYTF
TRBJ1-1 TRBV28 - once TGTGCCAGCAGACACTTGGGGGCAGTATTGAACACTGAAGCTTTCTTT CASRHLGAVLNTEAFF
TRBJ2-1 TRBV7-8 TRBD2 - TGTGCCAGCAGTCAAGGGTTGACTAGCGTAGTCGGTGAGCAGTTCTTC CASSQGLTSVVGEQFF
TRBJ1-2 TRBV3-1/TRBV3-2 TRBD1 - TGTGCCAGCAGCCAGGCGACAGGGGGTGTTTGGGGCTACACCTTC CASSQATGGVWGYTF
TRBJ2-7 TRBV27 TRBD1 - TGTGCCAGCAGTTCATGGGACAGTTTGGGGGAGCAGTACTTC CASSSWDSLGEQYF
TRBJ1-1 TRBV7-9 - - TGTGCCAGCAGCCTAAGGGGTGCGAACACTGAAGCTTTCTTT CASSLRGANTEAFF
TRBJ1-2 TRBV11-2 - - TGTGCCAGCAGCTCCCGGGACAAGCTAAGCTATACCTTC CASSSRDKLSYTF
TRBJ1-1 TRBV18 - - TGTGCCAGCCACGAGGTCAAAGTAGGCACTGAAGCTTTCTTT CASHEVKVGTEAFF
TRBJ1-2 TRBV7-8 TRBD1 - TGTGCCAGCAGTAGACAGGGACCCATTAACTATGGCTACACCTTC CASSRQGPINYGYTF
TRBJ1-3 TRBV27 - - TGTGCCAGCAGTTTACTTATCAGGGCCTACTCTGGAAACACCATATATTTT CASSLLIRAYSGNTIYF
TRBJ1-2 TRBV6-5 TRBD1 - TGTGCCAGCAGTTACTCGGGTGGGACAGGGGGTAGGGGCTACACCTTC CASSYSGGTGGRGYTF
TRBJ1-5 TRBV6-5 - - TGTGCCACCTGTGCGACAGGCCATAGCAATCAGCCCCAGCATTTT CATCATGHSNQPQHF
TRBJ2-1 TRBV9 - - TGTGCCAGCAGCCAGGGAGGAAATTCCTACAATGAGCAGTTCTTC CASSQGGNSYNEQFF
TRBJ1-5 TRBV2 - - TGTGCCAGCAGTGAAGGGGGCCTCAATCAGCCCCAGCATTTT CASSEGGLNQPQHF
TRBJ1-2 TRBV6-5 TRBD1 - TGTGCCAGCAGTTACCTAGGGACAGCCACTAACTATGGCTACACCTTC CASSYLGTATNYGYTF
TRBJ2-1 TRBV5-4 - - TGTGCCAGCAGCTACAGGGTAAGCAATGAGCAGTTCTTC CASSYRVSNEQFF
TRBJ1-2 TRBV5-1 TRBD1 - TGCGCCAGCAGCTCGAGACAGGGGGGACACTATGGCTACACCTTC CASSSRQGGHYGYTF
TRBJ2-7 TRBV27 - - TGTGCCAGCATTAGTCGATCCTACGAGCAGTACTTC CASISRSYEQYF